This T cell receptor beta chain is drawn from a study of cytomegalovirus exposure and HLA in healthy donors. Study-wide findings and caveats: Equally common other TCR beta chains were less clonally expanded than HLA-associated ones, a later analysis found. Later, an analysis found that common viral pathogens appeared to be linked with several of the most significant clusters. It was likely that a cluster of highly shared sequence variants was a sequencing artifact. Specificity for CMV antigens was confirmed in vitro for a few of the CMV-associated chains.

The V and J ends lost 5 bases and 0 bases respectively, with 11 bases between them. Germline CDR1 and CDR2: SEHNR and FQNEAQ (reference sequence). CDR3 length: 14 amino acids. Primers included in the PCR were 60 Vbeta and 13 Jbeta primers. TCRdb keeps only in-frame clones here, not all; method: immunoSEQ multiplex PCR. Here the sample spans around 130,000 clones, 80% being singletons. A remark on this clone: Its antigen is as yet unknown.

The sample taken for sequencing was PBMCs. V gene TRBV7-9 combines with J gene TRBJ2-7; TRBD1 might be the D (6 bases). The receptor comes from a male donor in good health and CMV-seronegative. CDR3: CASSIQGSSYEQYF. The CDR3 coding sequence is TGTGCCAGCAGCATTCAGGGGAGCTCCTACGAGCAGTACTTC. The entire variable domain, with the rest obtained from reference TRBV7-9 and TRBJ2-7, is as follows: DTGVSQNPRHKITKRGQNVTFRCDPISEHNRLYWYRQTLGQGPEFLTYFQNEAQLEKSRLLSDRFSAERPKGSFSTLEIQRTEQGDSAMYLCASSIQGSSYEQYFGPGTRLTVT.